This is a list of T cell receptor beta chains from one sample in a study of T cell repertoires in cytomegalovirus infection. The antigens these receptors bind are not known. Each CDR3 protein is one row after TCRdb ran MiXCR on the reads. Among roughly 990,000 distinct CDR3 sequences listed, approximately 33% were seen once. This material consisted of cultured CD8+ T cells from PBMCs, taken from culture after CMV antigen stimulation. These receptors were collected from a human donor in good health (CMV status not recorded). Some clones in this sample may be carry-over from other donors' samples. Each CDR3 is given with its conserved first and last residue. Each record gives: V gene, clone size, J gene, D gene, CDR3 protein. A D gene is named only where the DNA matches it firmly. Not all rows give a size; the values are once, few, many and, for expanded clones, a class.

v_gene: TRBV12-3/TRBV12-4
abundance: -
j_gene: TRBJ2-5
d_gene: TRBD2
CDR3aa: CASSGLAGEVETQYF

v_gene: TRBV7-9
abundance: -
j_gene: TRBJ2-2
d_gene: -
CDR3aa: CASSPRQGALAGTGELFF

v_gene: TRBV11-2
abundance: -
j_gene: TRBJ2-2
d_gene: -
CDR3aa: CASSSQGKDTGELFF

v_gene: TRBV20-1
abundance: few
j_gene: TRBJ2-2
d_gene: -
CDR3aa: CSASLFAGAGNTGELFF

v_gene: TRBV27
abundance: few
j_gene: TRBJ1-5
d_gene: TRBD1
CDR3aa: CASRERQGKQPQHF

v_gene: TRBV6-1
abundance: -
j_gene: TRBJ2-2
d_gene: -
CDR3aa: CASSEAGGRFGELFF

v_gene: TRBV13
abundance: -
j_gene: TRBJ2-5
d_gene: -
CDR3aa: CASSLAGQYQETQYF

v_gene: TRBV6-1
abundance: -
j_gene: TRBJ2-1
d_gene: TRBD1
CDR3aa: CATWYHSGTGEQFF

v_gene: TRBV12-3/TRBV12-4
abundance: few
j_gene: TRBJ2-5
d_gene: TRBD2
CDR3aa: CASGWTSGGSRGQETQYF

v_gene: TRBV7-6
abundance: few
j_gene: TRBJ2-7
d_gene: TRBD2
CDR3aa: CASSSDGLAVSYEQYF

v_gene: TRBV6-5
abundance: few
j_gene: TRBJ2-5
d_gene: -
CDR3aa: CASSYSRGDRQETQYF

v_gene: TRBV6-2/TRBV6-3
abundance: -
j_gene: TRBJ1-5
d_gene: -
CDR3aa: CASSSMGSNQPQHF

v_gene: TRBV19
abundance: few
j_gene: TRBJ1-2
d_gene: TRBD1
CDR3aa: CASKDRVAIYGYTF

v_gene: TRBV28
abundance: few
j_gene: TRBJ2-2
d_gene: -
CDR3aa: CASSYLATGELFF

v_gene: TRBV4-1
abundance: -
j_gene: TRBJ1-1
d_gene: -
CDR3aa: CASSQELVNTEAFF

v_gene: TRBV5-4
abundance: -
j_gene: TRBJ1-2
d_gene: TRBD1
CDR3aa: CASSESGTDVYGYTF

v_gene: TRBV7-2
abundance: many
j_gene: TRBJ1-5
d_gene: -
CDR3aa: CASSLAVNSYQPQHF

v_gene: TRBV7-2
abundance: many
j_gene: TRBJ2-1
d_gene: TRBD2
CDR3aa: CASSLRAGGSSYNEQFF

v_gene: TRBV12-3/TRBV12-4
abundance: -
j_gene: TRBJ1-1
d_gene: -
CDR3aa: CASSLTVGEAFF

v_gene: TRBV12-5
abundance: -
j_gene: TRBJ2-7
d_gene: -
CDR3aa: CASGLHPMGEQYF

v_gene: TRBV7-6
abundance: many
j_gene: TRBJ2-1
d_gene: TRBD2
CDR3aa: CASSWTSGGPNEQFF

v_gene: TRBV19
abundance: -
j_gene: TRBJ1-5
d_gene: -
CDR3aa: CASSIGTSGTQHF

v_gene: TRBV12-3/TRBV12-4
abundance: few
j_gene: TRBJ1-2
d_gene: TRBD1
CDR3aa: CASSFLGQGARGYTF

v_gene: TRBV6-4
abundance: few
j_gene: TRBJ2-7
d_gene: TRBD1
CDR3aa: CASSARTGDEQYF

v_gene: TRBV10-3
abundance: -
j_gene: TRBJ2-1
d_gene: -
CDR3aa: CAISESSLVHEQFF

v_gene: TRBV7-2
abundance: -
j_gene: TRBJ2-5
d_gene: -
CDR3aa: CASMGETQYF

v_gene: TRBV4-1
abundance: -
j_gene: TRBJ2-1
d_gene: -
CDR3aa: CASSRPGRNNEQFF

v_gene: TRBV11-2
abundance: -
j_gene: TRBJ2-4
d_gene: -
CDR3aa: CASSLPPVGDRIQYF

v_gene: TRBV27
abundance: once
j_gene: TRBJ2-5
d_gene: TRBD2
CDR3aa: CASSYGGGPPETQYF

v_gene: TRBV6-1
abundance: -
j_gene: TRBJ1-5
d_gene: TRBD1
CDR3aa: CASKWTGGGGQPQHF

v_gene: TRBV5-1
abundance: -
j_gene: TRBJ2-7
d_gene: TRBD1
CDR3aa: CASSLGDRRGTYEQYF

v_gene: TRBV6-5
abundance: few
j_gene: TRBJ1-4
d_gene: -
CDR3aa: CASGTGGGEKLFF